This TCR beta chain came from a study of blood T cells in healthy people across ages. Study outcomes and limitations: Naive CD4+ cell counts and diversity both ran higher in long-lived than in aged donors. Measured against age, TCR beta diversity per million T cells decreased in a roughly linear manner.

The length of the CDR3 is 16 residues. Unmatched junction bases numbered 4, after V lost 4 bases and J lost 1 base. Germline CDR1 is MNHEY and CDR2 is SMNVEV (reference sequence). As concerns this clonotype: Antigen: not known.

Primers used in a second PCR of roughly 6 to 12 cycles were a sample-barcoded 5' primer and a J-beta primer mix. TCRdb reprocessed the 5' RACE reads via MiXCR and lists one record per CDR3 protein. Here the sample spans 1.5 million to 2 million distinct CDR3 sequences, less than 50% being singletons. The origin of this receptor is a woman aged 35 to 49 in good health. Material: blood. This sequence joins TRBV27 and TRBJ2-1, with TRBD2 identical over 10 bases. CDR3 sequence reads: CASSSVAGGSYNEQFF. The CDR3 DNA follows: TGTGCCAGCAGTTCCGTAGCGGGGGGTTCCTACAATGAGCAGTTCTTC.